These 22 T cell receptor beta chains were all obtained from the same sample, sequenced in a study of T-cell memory formation after mild COVID-19. TCRdb re-analysed the 5' RACE reads in MiXCR, keeping a single row per CDR3 protein. The table records fewer than 200,000 distinct CDR3 sequences, 20% to 25% of them present only once. The sample was PBMCs or a T cell subset sorted from them (not recorded which). All receptors derive from an adult woman who had mild COVID-19 (a few samples of this study predate the infection). Cell type and time point are not known.

The V and J genes are TRBV19 and TRBJ2-1; TRBD2 matches at 8 bases. Germline trimming cut 3 bases from V and 0 bases from J; bases unmatched to any gene: 7. The CDR3 extends over 17 amino acids. CDR1 is LNHDA and CDR2 is SQIVND in the germline V gene (reference sequence). Written as DNA, the CDR3 is TGTGCCAGTAGTATTATAGCGGGAACTGGCTCCTACAATGAGCAGTTCTTC. Its protein is CASSIIAGTGSYNEQFF.

CDR3 loop: CASSSPGLPGDEQFF. The CDR3 region has the DNA TGTGCCAGCAGCTCCCCGGGACTGCCTGGGGATGAGCAGTTCTTC. The chain links TRBV7-3 to TRBJ2-1, with D tentatively TRBD2 (6 bases). Germline V gives CDR1 SGHTA, CDR2 FQGTGA. Trimming pared 4 bases from V and 8 bases from J, leaving 18 bases between. The CDR3 totals 15 residues. The whole variable domain, filled in from reference TRBV7-3 and TRBJ2-1, reads GAGVSQTPSNKVTEKGKYVELRCDPISGHTALYWYRQSLGQGPEFLIYFQGTGAADDSGLPNDRFFAVRPEGSVSTLKIQRTERGDSAVYLCASSSPGLPGDEQFFGPGTRLTVL.

This clonotype appeared a few times. This sequence joins TRBV5-1 and TRBJ2-1; 12 positions agree with TRBD2. Germline trimming cut 0 bases from V and 2 bases from J; bases unmatched to any gene: 3. Germline loops: CDR1 SGHRS, CDR2 YFSETQ. The CDR3 is 17 amino acids. CDR3 sequence reads: CASSLETSGGPYNEQFF. DNA of the CDR3: TGCGCCAGCAGCTTGGAGACTAGCGGGGGACCCTACAATGAGCAGTTCTTC.

This clonotype showed up just once. The J gene is TRBJ1-2, the V gene TRBV12-3 or TRBV12-4, with 7 bases identical to TRBD1. V dropped 2 bases and J dropped 8; count of bases not matched to a gene: 5. This CDR3 is 13 amino acids long. The CDR3 sequence: CASSLPTGSGYTF. DNA for the CDR3: TGTGCCAGCAGTTTACCGACAGGGAGCGGCTACACCTTC.

The chain combines TRBV9 with TRBJ2-7; D remains unclear. Trimming left V 4 bases short and J 0 bases short, with 11 bases between. This CDR3 contains 14 residues. The germline V gene encodes CDR1 SGDLS and CDR2 YYNGEE. CDR3 amino acids: CASSPPSASYEQYF. For the CDR3, the DNA is TGTGCCAGCAGCCCCCCGTCTGCCTCCTACGAGCAGTACTTC.

This chain joins TRBV5-1 and TRBJ1-1; TRBD1 aligns across 11 bases. Germline V gives CDR1 SGHRS, CDR2 YFSETQ. Trimming cost V 5 bases and J 2 bases; bases outside gene matches: 5. This CDR3 contains 15 residues. CDR3 in amino acids: CASRGTGGTNTEAFF. The CDR3 DNA reads as TGCGCCAGCAGAGGGACAGGGGGGACTAACACTGAAGCTTTCTTT.

In this sample, this clonotype turned up a few times. The V call is TRBV6-6, the J call TRBJ1-2; D gene uncertain. With 1 base removed from V and 3 bases from J, the gap between germline ends came to 12 bases. CDR3 length: 15 amino acids. The germline V gene has CDR1 MNHNY and CDR2 SVGAGI (reference sequence). The CDR3 loop is CASSYLAELDYGYTF. The CDR3 DNA is TGTGCCAGCAGTTACTTGGCGGAATTGGACTATGGCTACACCTTC.

This chain joins TRBV6-4 and TRBJ2-7; D unresolved. V lost 9 bases, J lost 0 bases, and 21 bases lay in between. This CDR3 is built from 16 residues. The V gene's germline CDR1 is MRHNA and CDR2 SNTAGT. The CDR3 DNA reads TGTGCCAGAGAAGTGGTAGGGATCTTCTACTCCTACGAGCAGTACTTC. Amino acids: CAREVVGIFYSYEQYF.

The CDR3 DNA follows: TGCGCCAGCAGCCATACAGGGGAGCAAGAGACCCAGTACTTC. It specifies CASSHTGEQETQYF. V gene TRBV4-1 combines with J gene TRBJ2-5; 7 nucleotides agree with TRBD1. Per germline, CDR1 MGHRA and CDR2 YSYEKL. This CDR3 region has 14 residues. V shed 3 bases, J shed 2 bases, and the junction held 3 bases outside the gene matches.

This clonotype was counted only a few times. V usage is TRBV7-6 and J usage is TRBJ2-7; no reliable D call. V shed 5 bases and J shed 5 bases, with 19 bases lying between them. Germline lookup yields CDR1 SGHVS and CDR2 FNYEAQ. The CDR3 extends over 15 amino acids. The CDR3 loop reads CASSPYRWSEDEQYF. In DNA, the CDR3 is TGTGCCAGCAGCCCCTATAGATGGAGCGAGGACGAGCAGTACTTC.

The chain carries TRBV4-1 and TRBJ1-1; no definite D call. The CDR3 spans 15 residues. Germline values: CDR1 MGHRA, CDR2 YSYEKL. The V and J ends lost 1 base and 1 base respectively, with 10 bases between them. DNA for the CDR3: TGCGCCAGCAGCCAAGGGGAACAAGAGAACACTGAAGCTTTCTTT. It translates to CASSQGEQENTEAFF.

The rearrangement joins TRBV4-2 to TRBJ2-3, with 8 positions matching TRBD2. Unmatched junction bases numbered 3, after V lost 1 base and J lost 3 bases. CDR3 length: 15 residues. Germline CDR1 and CDR2: LGHNA and YNFKEQ. This CDR3 reads CASSQGLAKTDTQYF. The CDR3 nucleotides are TGTGCCAGCAGCCAAGGACTAGCGAAGACAGATACGCAGTATTTT.

As DNA, the CDR3 is TGCAGTGCTAGAGCCCCTGACTTCAATGAGCAGTTCTTC. It encodes CSARAPDFNEQFF. The V and J genes are TRBV20-1 and TRBJ2-1; D remains unclear. The CDR3 runs to 13 residues. Trimming removed 1 base at V and 6 bases at J, with 10 bases between. The V gene's germline CDR1 is DFQATT and CDR2 SNEGSKA (reference sequence).

The chain carries TRBV5-6 and TRBJ2-1; TRBD2 might be the D (5 bases). The V end was cut by 2 bases, the J end by 10 bases, with 13 bases between. The CDR3 is 13 amino acids. Germline values: CDR1 SGHDT, CDR2 YYEEEE. The CDR3 region is CASSLGGSDEQFF. CDR3 nucleotide sequence: TGTGCCAGCAGCTTAGGCGGGTCAGACGAGCAGTTCTTC.

The chain has TRBV7-2 and TRBJ2-1; a possible D gene is TRBD1 (5 bases). Germline-derived CDR1 and CDR2 are SGHTA and FQGNSA. This CDR3 comprises 15 residues. The V end lost 1 base, the J end lost 2 bases, and 9 bases lay between the germline ends. CDR3 in amino acids: CASSLEQGPYNEQFF. The CDR3 coding sequence is TGTGCCAGCAGCTTAGAGCAGGGTCCCTACAATGAGCAGTTCTTC.

V gene TRBV7-6 combines with J gene TRBJ2-1; 8 bases agree with TRBD2. The length of the CDR3 is 18 residues. From germline, CDR1 is SGHVS and CDR2 FNYEAQ. The trim removed 0 bases at V and 2 bases at J, leaving 9 bases unmatched. The CDR3 protein is CASSLAPWREAAYNEQFF. CDR3 nucleotide sequence: TGTGCCAGCAGCTTAGCGCCCTGGCGGGAGGCGGCCTACAATGAGCAGTTCTTC.

This clonotype occurred a few times. CDR3 sequence: CASNVGSVYEQYF. CDR3 DNA sequence: TGTGCCAGCAACGTGGGGTCGGTCTACGAGCAGTACTTC. This rearrangement joins TRBV6-6 to TRBJ2-7; D ambiguous. This CDR3 comprises 13 residues. Trimming took off 7 bases at V and 3 bases at J, with 13 bases between the two ends. From germline, CDR1 is MNHNY and CDR2 SVGAGI (reference sequence).

This clonotype was found a few times. The V gene is TRBV29-1, the J gene TRBJ2-3; D call uncertain. The germline V gene has CDR1 SQVTM and CDR2 ANQGSEA. The V end lost 2 bases, the J end lost 5 bases, and 14 bases lay between the germline ends. The CDR3 runs to 14 residues. The CDR3 nucleotides read TGCAGCGTTGAACTTTCGGGTATTGAAGATACGCAGTATTTT. This encodes CSVELSGIEDTQYF.

The chain links TRBV4-2 to TRBJ1-1; no definite D call. Per the germline V gene, CDR1 is LGHNA and CDR2 is YNFKEQ. V lost 0 bases and J 4 bases, leaving 12 bases between the germline ends. The length of the CDR3 is 15 residues. CDR3 amino acids: CASSQDEGGSTEAFF. The CDR3 nucleotides are TGTGCCAGCAGCCAAGACGAAGGTGGTAGCACTGAAGCTTTCTTT.

The rearrangement uses TRBV13 and TRBJ1-1; D unresolved. The CDR3 contains 14 residues. V was cut by 0 bases and J by 6 bases, with 11 bases left in between. From germline, CDR1 is PRHDT and CDR2 FYEKMQ (reference sequence). The CDR3 DNA sequence: TGTGCCAGCAGCTTAGGCCCCCGGCAGGCTGAAGCTTTCTTT. It translates to CASSLGPRQAEAFF.

The chain carries TRBV2 and TRBJ2-2; D possibly matches TRBD1 or TRBD2 (6 bases each). This CDR3 has 13 residues. Germline CDR1 reads SNHLY; CDR2 reads FYNNEI. V gave up 8 bases and J gave up 4 bases, with 11 bases separating them. The DNA for the CDR3 is TGTGCCAGCGGGGGGCCCTCCACCGGGGAGCTGTTTTTT. Protein sequence: CASGGPSTGELFF.

The V gene is TRBV7-9, the J gene TRBJ2-1, with 8 bases that match TRBD2. Trimming removed 5 bases from V and 2 bases from J; junction bases left unmatched: 8. CDR1 and CDR2 (germline): SEHNR, FQNEAQ (reference sequence). The CDR3 extends over 16 amino acids. The CDR3 region is CASSPRWGLAYNEQFF. The DNA of the CDR3 is TGTGCCAGCAGCCCTCGCTGGGGACTAGCCTACAATGAGCAGTTCTTC. The full variable domain, rest sourced from reference TRBV7-9 and TRBJ2-1, is DTGVSQNPRHKITKRGQNVTFRCDPISEHNRLYWYRQTLGQGPEFLTYFQNEAQLEKSRLLSDRFSAERPKGSFSTLEIQRTEQGDSAMYLCASSPRWGLAYNEQFFGPGTRLTVL.